The clone carrying this TCR beta chain was counted at least ten times. This entry belongs to a study of spatial heterogeneity in lung cancer. From the 5' RACE reads, TCRdb called clonotypes with MiXCR, one entry per CDR3 protein. The sample lists about 47,000 distinct CDR3 sequences, 6.5% to 7.5% occurring once. Time point of the sample: blood at routine non-recurrence follow-up after resection. Tumor, nontumor lung or frozen PBMC supplied whole RNA that was sequenced unsorted. The input for sequencing was PBMCs, taken at follow-up. This sequence originates from a female donor with early-stage non-small cell lung cancer.

The CDR3 sequence: CSVADSHSYGYTF. CDR3 in DNA: TGCAGCGTTGCGGACTCTCATAGTTATGGCTACACCTTC. V gene TRBV29-1 combines with J gene TRBJ1-2; D gene uncertain. Per the germline V gene, CDR1 is SQVTM and CDR2 is ANQGSEA. The CDR3 length is 13 residues. Trimming removed 4 bases from V and 5 bases from J, with 14 bases in between.